The 8 T cell receptor beta chains given below trace back to one sample, sequenced in a study of post-analysis software for immune sequencing data. The TCR beta cDNA libraries contained unique molecular identifiers. TCRdb itself ran the PCR reads through MiXCR, one entry per CDR3 protein. The table records about 540,000 distinct CDR3 sequences, roughly 34% of them present only once. Regarding the study as a whole: The five TRBV segments detected at higher frequency in patients than in controls included TRBV5-6, TRBV5-1 and TRBV20-1.

Which antigens these TCRs recognize remains unknown. Sequenced input: blood. Receptors originate from a girl aged 2 to 17 with multiple sclerosis.

This clonotype was detected only a few times. As DNA, the CDR3 is TGTGCCAGCAGCTTGGGGACAGGGTCTGGAGAAAAACTGTTTTTT. It yields the protein CASSLGTGSGEKLFF. The chain is built from TRBV7-2 and TRBJ1-4, with 9 bases that match TRBD1. This CDR3 has 15 amino acids. Trimming at V came to 3 bases and at J to 8 bases, leaving 7 bases not matched to a gene. The germline CDR1 and CDR2 sequences are SGHTA and FQGNSA.

The chain employs TRBV20-1 and TRBJ1-1; no reliable D call. The CDR3 spans 12 residues. Germline V gives CDR1 DFQATT, CDR2 SNEGSKA (reference sequence). Trimming stripped 3 bases from V and 3 bases from J, with 8 bases between. The CDR3 bases are TGCAGTGCTAGTTATACCTACACTGAAGCTTTCTTT. It is translated as CSASYTYTEAFF.

In DNA, the CDR3 is TGTGCCACCAGCACCCGGACGGAAAATCAGCCCCAGCATTTT. This encodes CATSTRTENQPQHF. V gene TRBV15 combines with J gene TRBJ1-5; D remains unclear. The ends were cut back, 4 bases at V and 4 bases at J, with 11 bases in the middle. This CDR3 comprises 14 residues. Germline CDR1 LNHNV, CDR2 YYDKDF (reference sequence).

This CDR3 is CASSAGGRSTDTQYF. CDR3 nucleotide sequence: TGTGCCAGCAGTGCGGGAGGGCGGAGCACAGATACGCAGTATTTT. The chain recombines TRBV12-3 or TRBV12-4 with TRBJ2-3; 9 bases line up with TRBD2. CDR3 size: 15 residues. J lost 0 bases, V lost 5 bases, and 3 bases had no gene match.

The chain has TRBV5-1 and TRBJ2-1; D is unresolved. CDR1 and CDR2 (germline): SGHRS, YFSETQ. With 4 bases removed from V and 5 bases from J, the gap between germline ends came to 16 bases. The CDR3 runs to 15 residues. CDR3 in DNA: TGCGCCAGCAGCACCGTTCCAGGTATGGACAATGAGCAGTTCTTC. Residues: CASSTVPGMDNEQFF.

The chain is built from TRBV6-1 and TRBJ1-1; D is ambiguous. The CDR3 totals 14 residues. Deletions cut 6 bases from V and 3 bases from J, with 14 bases between. Looked up from germline, CDR1 is MNHNS and CDR2 is SASEGT. The CDR3 sequence: CASRRPRPYTEAFF. CDR3 bases: TGTGCCAGCAGGAGGCCGAGACCCTACACTGAAGCTTTCTTT.

The gene calls are TRBV3-1 and TRBJ2-5; the match to TRBD1 covers 7 bases. Germline trimming cut 2 bases from V and 2 bases from J; bases unmatched to any gene: 5. CDR3 size: 15 residues. Germline CDR1 and CDR2: LGHDT and YNNKEL (reference sequence). For the CDR3, the DNA is TGTGCCAGCAGCCAATCCCTGACAGGGCAAGAGACCCAGTACTTC. The encoded protein is CASSQSLTGQETQYF.

This clonotype appeared many times. The V call is TRBV20-1, the J call TRBJ2-3, with 9 bases identical to TRBD1. The CDR3 runs 15 residues. The V and J ends lost 1 base and 2 bases, in that order; junction bases with no gene match: 4. Per the germline V gene, CDR1 is DFQATT and CDR2 is SNEGSKA (reference sequence). The CDR3 loop is CSARGTGDYTDTQYF. CDR3 DNA sequence: TGCAGTGCTAGAGGGACAGGGGACTACACAGATACGCAGTATTTT.